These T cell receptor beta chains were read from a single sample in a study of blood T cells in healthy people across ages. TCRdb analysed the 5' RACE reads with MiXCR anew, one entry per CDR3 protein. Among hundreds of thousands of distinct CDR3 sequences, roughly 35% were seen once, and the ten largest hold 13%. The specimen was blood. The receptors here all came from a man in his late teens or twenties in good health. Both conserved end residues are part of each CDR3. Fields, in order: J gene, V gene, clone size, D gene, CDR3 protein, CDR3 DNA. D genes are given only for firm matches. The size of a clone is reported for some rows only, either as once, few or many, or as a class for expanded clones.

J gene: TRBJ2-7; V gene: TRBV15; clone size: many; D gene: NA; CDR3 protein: CATSRDSGYEQYF; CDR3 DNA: TGTGCCACCAGCAGAGATTCAGGTTACGAGCAGTACTTC
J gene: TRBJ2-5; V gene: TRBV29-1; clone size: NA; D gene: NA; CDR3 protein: CSVEGSQETQYF; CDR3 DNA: TGCAGCGTTGAGGGGAGTCAAGAGACCCAGTACTTC
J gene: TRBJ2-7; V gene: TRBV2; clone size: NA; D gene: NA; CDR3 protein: CASSAENEQYF; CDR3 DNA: TGTGCCAGCAGTGCGGAAAACGAGCAGTACTTC
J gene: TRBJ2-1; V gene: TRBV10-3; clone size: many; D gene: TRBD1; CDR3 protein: CAISKTGDSYNEQFF; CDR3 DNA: TGTGCCATCAGTAAGACAGGGGACTCCTACAATGAGCAGTTCTTC
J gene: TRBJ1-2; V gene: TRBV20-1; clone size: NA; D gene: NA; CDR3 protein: CSARDIRRGRIYGYTF; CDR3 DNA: TGCAGTGCTAGAGATATACGGCGGGGACGTATATATGGCTACACCTTC
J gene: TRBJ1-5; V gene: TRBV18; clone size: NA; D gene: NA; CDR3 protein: CASSISGEGKQPQHF; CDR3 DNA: TGTGCCAGCTCAATCTCAGGGGAAGGCAAGCAGCCCCAGCATTTT
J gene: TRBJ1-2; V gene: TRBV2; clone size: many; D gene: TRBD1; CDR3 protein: CAVPGQGNYGYTF; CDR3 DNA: TGTGCCGTACCGGGACAGGGGAACTATGGCTACACCTTC
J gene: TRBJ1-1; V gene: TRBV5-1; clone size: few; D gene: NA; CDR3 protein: CASSSTGPYTEAFF; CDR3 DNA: TGCGCCAGCAGCTCAACCGGGCCGTATACTGAAGCTTTCTTT
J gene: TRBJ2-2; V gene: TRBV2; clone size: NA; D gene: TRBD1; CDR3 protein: CASSEAWDRVDTGELFF; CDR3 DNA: TGTGCCAGCAGTGAAGCGTGGGACAGGGTGGACACCGGGGAGCTGTTTTTT
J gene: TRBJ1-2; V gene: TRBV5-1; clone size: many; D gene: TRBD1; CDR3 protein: CASSTGQGRSAYGYTF; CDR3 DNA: TGCGCCAGCAGCACCGGACAGGGCCGTAGCGCCTATGGCTACACCTTC
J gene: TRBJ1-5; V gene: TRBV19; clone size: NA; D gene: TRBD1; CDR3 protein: CASSGGDRKYQPQHF; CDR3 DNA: TGTGCCAGTAGTGGGGGGGACAGAAAATATCAGCCCCAGCATTTT